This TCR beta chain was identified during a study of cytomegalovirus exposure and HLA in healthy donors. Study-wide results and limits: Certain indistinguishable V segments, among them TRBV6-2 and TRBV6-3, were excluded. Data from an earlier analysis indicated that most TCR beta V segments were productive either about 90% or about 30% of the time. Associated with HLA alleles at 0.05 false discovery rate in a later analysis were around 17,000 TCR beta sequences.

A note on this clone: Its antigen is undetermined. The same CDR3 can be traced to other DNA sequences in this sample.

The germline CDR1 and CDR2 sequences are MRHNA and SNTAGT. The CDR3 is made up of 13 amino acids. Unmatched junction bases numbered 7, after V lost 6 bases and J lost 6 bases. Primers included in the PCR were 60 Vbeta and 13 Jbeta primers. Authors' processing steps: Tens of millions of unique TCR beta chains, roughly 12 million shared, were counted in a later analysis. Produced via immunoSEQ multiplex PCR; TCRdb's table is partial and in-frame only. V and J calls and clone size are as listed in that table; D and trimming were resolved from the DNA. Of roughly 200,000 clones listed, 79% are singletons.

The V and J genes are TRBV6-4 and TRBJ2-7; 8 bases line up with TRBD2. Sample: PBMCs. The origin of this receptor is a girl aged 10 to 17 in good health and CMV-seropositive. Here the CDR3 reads CASRAGLDGEQYF. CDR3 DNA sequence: TGTGCCAGCAGGGCGGGACTAGATGGCGAGCAGTACTTC.